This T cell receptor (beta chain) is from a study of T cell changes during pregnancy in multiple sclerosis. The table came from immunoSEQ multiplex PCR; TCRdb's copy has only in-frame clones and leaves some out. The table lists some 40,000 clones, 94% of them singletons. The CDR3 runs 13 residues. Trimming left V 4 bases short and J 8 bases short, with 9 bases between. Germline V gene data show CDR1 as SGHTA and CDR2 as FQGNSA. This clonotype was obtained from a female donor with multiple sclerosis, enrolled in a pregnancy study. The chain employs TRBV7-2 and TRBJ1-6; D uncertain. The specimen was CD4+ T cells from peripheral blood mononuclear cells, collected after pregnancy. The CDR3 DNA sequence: TGTGCCAGCAGCTGGTCGATAGATTCACCCCTCCACTTT. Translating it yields CASSWSIDSPLHF.